The rows below give T cell receptor beta chains drawn from one sample of a study of OX40 agonist ivuxolimab in advanced cancers. The assay was immunoSEQ multiplex PCR, and TCRdb's table has in-frame clones only and misses some. The table shows roughly 60,000 clones, with almost 95% occurring only once. Sample: CD4+ or CD8+ T cells sorted from blood, taken in a trial of the OX40 agonist ivuxolimab. The source of these receptors is an adult with an advanced solid tumor such as melanoma, head and neck, liver or kidney cancer. The CDR3 runs from the conserved cysteine through the conserved F or W. A D gene is named only where the DNA matches it firmly. For some rows the clone size is stated as once, few or many, or as a class when expanded; others skip it.

TGCAGCGCGGCCGGCGACCACAATGAGCAGTTCTTC	CSAAGDHNEQFF	once	NA	TRBV29-1	TRBJ2-1	12
TGCAGCGCTAAAGGGACAGACGGGGGCTACACCTTC	CSAKGTDGGYTF	once	TRBD1	TRBV29-1	TRBJ1-2	12
TGTGCCAGCAGTGAGCGGCCGGGAGGAGGGAATGAGCAGTTCTTC	CASSERPGGGNEQFF	once	TRBD2	TRBV6-4	TRBJ2-1	15
TGTGCCAGCAGCAAGGTAAGGGACGGGAGGTCCATGAGAACCTACGAGCAGTACTTC	CASSKVRDGRSMRTYEQYF	few	NA	TRBV21-1	TRBJ2-7	19
TGTGCCAGCAGCCTCGACAGGGTCACCTACGAGCAGTACTTC	CASSLDRVTYEQYF	NA	TRBD1	TRBV6-5	TRBJ2-7	14
TGTGCCAGCAGCTCCCAAACTAGCGGGAGAACAGATACGCAGTATTTT	CASSSQTSGRTDTQYF	NA	TRBD2	TRBV5-6	TRBJ2-3	16
TGTGCCAGCAGCTTAATGGGGGGAAGCGACGAGCAGTACTTC	CASSLMGGSDEQYF	once	NA	TRBV7-3	TRBJ2-7	14
TGTGCCAGTAGCCCGCCGGGACAGGTGGAAGAGACCCAGTACTTC	CASSPPGQVEETQYF	NA	TRBD1	TRBV19	TRBJ2-5	15
TGCGCCAGCAGCCAAGATTTAAGGGGGACCGGGGAGCTGTTTTTT	CASSQDLRGTGELFF	NA	NA	TRBV4-3	TRBJ2-2	15
TGTGCCAGCGAGACAGGACAGGGCACAGATACGCAGTATTTT	CASETGQGTDTQYF	few	TRBD1	TRBV19	TRBJ2-3	14
TGTGCCATCAGTGAGTTCGGTAGCGGGAGGGGGTACGAGCAGTACTTC	CAISEFGSGRGYEQYF	NA	TRBD2	TRBV10-3	TRBJ2-7	16
TGTGCCAGCAGTTTATGGGGGACCCAGTACTTC	CASSLWGTQYF	NA	NA	TRBV28	TRBJ2-5	11
TGTGCCAGCAGCTTCCCAACGGTCGAGCAGTACTTC	CASSFPTVEQYF	NA	NA	TRBV7-9	TRBJ2-7	12
TGTGCCAGCAGCGGAACCGGCCTCCTAGCGGGATATGAGCAGTTCTTC	CASSGTGLLAGYEQFF	NA	TRBD2	TRBV9	TRBJ2-1	16
TGCGCCAGCAGCTTGACCGACCCGGGTCACCCTACAGTGAACACTGAAGCTTTCTTT	CASSLTDPGHPTVNTEAFF	NA	NA	TRBV5-1	TRBJ1-1	19
TGTGCCAGCAGTTTAGTATTTCTAGCTGGCACAGATACGCAGTATTTT	CASSLVFLAGTDTQYF	NA	NA	TRBV28	TRBJ2-3	16
TGCAGCGCGCAACAGGGGTTGGTCTACGAGCAGTACTTC	CSAQQGLVYEQYF	NA	TRBD1	TRBV29-1	TRBJ2-7	13